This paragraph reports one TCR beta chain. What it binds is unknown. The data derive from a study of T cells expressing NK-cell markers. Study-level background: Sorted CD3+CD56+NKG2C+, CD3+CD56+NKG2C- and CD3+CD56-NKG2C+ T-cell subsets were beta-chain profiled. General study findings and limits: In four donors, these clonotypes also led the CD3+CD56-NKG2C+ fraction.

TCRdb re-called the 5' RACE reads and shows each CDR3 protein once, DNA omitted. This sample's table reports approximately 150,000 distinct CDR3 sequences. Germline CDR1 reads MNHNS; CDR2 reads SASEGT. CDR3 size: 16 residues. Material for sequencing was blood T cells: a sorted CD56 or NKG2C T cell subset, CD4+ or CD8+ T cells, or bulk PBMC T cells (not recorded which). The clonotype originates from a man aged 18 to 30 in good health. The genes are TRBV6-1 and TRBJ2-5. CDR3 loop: CASSPDWIGYQETQYF.